Below, 25 T cell receptor beta chains from the same sample are listed, as sequenced in a study of cytomegalovirus exposure and HLA in healthy donors. The PCR had 60 Vbeta and 13 Jbeta primers. Generated by immunoSEQ multiplex PCR, the TCRdb table keeps only in-frame clones and is missing some. This sample has around 140,000 clones, with over 65% found just once. The sequenced sample was PBMCs. Source of these receptors: a man in his forties in good health and CMV-seronegative.

The chain couples TRBV5-6 to TRBJ2-5, with 10 bases aligning to TRBD1. CDR1 is SGHDT and CDR2 is YYEEEE in the germline V gene. The J segment lost 5 bases and the V segment lost 7 bases, leaving 14 bases of the junction unmatched. CDR3 length: 16 residues. CDR3 sequence: CASSTLSTGGRETQYF. CDR3 DNA sequence: TGTGCCAGCTCTACCTTATCGACAGGGGGCAGGGAGACCCAGTACTTC.

This chain connects TRBV5-1 to TRBJ2-5; 15 bases fit TRBD2. The J call may not be correct, given that the DNA end is closer to TRBJ2-7. This CDR3 is built from 17 residues. Germline loops: CDR1 SGHRS, CDR2 YFSETQ. CDR3 residues: CASSSGLAGGLGYEQYF. CDR3 bases: TGCGCCAGCAGCTCCGGACTAGCGGGGGGGCTAGGGTACGAGCAGTACTTC.

As regards this clone: Other DNA sequences in the sample encode the same CDR3. The chain joins TRBV6-5 to TRBJ1-1; D is perhaps TRBD1 (5 bases). Trimming removed 5 bases from V and 1 base from J, with 8 bases in between. Germline V gene lookup returns CDR1 MNHEY and CDR2 SVGAGI. The CDR3 has 13 amino acids. CDR3 sequence: CASSRTGNTEAFF. The CDR3 DNA follows: TGTGCCAGCAGTCGAACAGGGAACACTGAAGCTTTCTTT.

This clone is a singleton in its sample. The genes are TRBV4-3 and TRBJ2-7; 7 nucleotides agree with TRBD2. The germline CDR1 and CDR2 sequences are LGHNA and YSLEER. J was trimmed by 0 bases and V by 0 bases; bases with no gene match: 2. There are 15 residues in the CDR3. DNA of the CDR3: TGCGCCAGCAGCCAAGAGGGCGGGAGCTCCTACGAGCAGTACTTC. Amino acids: CASSQEGGSSYEQYF.

The gene calls are TRBV7-3 and TRBJ2-2, with TRBD1 matching 8 bases. Germline assignment: CDR1 SGHTA and CDR2 FQGTGA. The CDR3 spans 15 residues. V gave up 3 bases and J gave up 3 bases; unmatched junction bases: 3. CDR3 DNA sequence: TGTGCCAGCAGCTTCTCAGGGGGCCACACCGGGGAGCTGTTTTTT. Translation gives CASSFSGGHTGELFF.

The CDR3 reads CASSDRDRGGYTF. The CDR3 DNA reads as TGTGCCAGCAGTGACCGGGACAGGGGCGGCTACACCTTC. This rearrangement joins TRBV6-1 to TRBJ1-2; 10 nucleotides align to TRBD1. The trim removed 3 bases at V and 8 bases at J, leaving 3 bases unmatched. The CDR3 has 13 amino acids. Germline V lookup: CDR1 MNHNS, CDR2 SASEGT.

The V gene is TRBV10-1, the J gene TRBJ2-3; 11 bases are a match to TRBD2. The trim removed 6 bases at V and 2 bases at J, leaving 19 bases unmatched. Germline values: CDR1 WNHNN, CDR2 SYGVQD (reference sequence). The CDR3 covers 20 residues. The CDR3 DNA reads TGCGCCAGCAGCAAGAGGTCGGGACTAGCGGAGAGACAAGACACAGATACGCAGTATTTT. Protein product: CASSKRSGLAERQDTDTQYF.

The DNA for the CDR3 is TGTGCCAGCAGTGAATACAGGGCAGGGGCTGGAAACACCATATATTTT. Translation: CASSEYRAGAGNTIYF. The chain is built from TRBV2 and TRBJ1-3; D is possibly TRBD1 (6 bases). The length of the CDR3 is 16 residues. Looked up from germline, CDR1 is SNHLY and CDR2 is FYNNEI. The ends were cut back, 2 bases at V and 2 bases at J, with 13 bases in the middle.

J is TRBJ2-1 and V is TRBV27; 7 positions agree with TRBD2. There are 15 residues in the CDR3. V was pared by 4 bases and J by 2 bases, with 5 bases of the junction left unmatched. Germline CDR1 MNHEY, CDR2 SMNVEV (reference sequence). The CDR3 reads CASSWEGSPYNEQFF. CDR3 nucleotide sequence: TGTGCCAGCAGTTGGGAGGGGAGCCCCTACAATGAGCAGTTCTTC.

The gene calls are TRBV2 and TRBJ2-2; D gene uncertain. Germline lookup yields CDR1 SNHLY and CDR2 FYNNEI. This CDR3 is built from 16 residues. Trimming pared 2 bases from V and 1 base from J, leaving 11 bases between. CDR3 amino acids: CASSEIRPENTGELFF. DNA of the CDR3: TGTGCCAGCAGTGAAATTCGTCCAGAGAACACCGGGGAGCTGTTTTTT.

The chain links TRBV19 to TRBJ1-2; maybe TRBD1 (5 bases). V lost 2 bases, J lost 8 bases, and 24 bases lay in between. The length of the CDR3 is 17 residues. The germline gives CDR1 LNHDA, CDR2 SQIVND (reference sequence). The CDR3: CASSIYPPLGGATGYTF. In nucleotides, the CDR3 is TGTGCCAGTAGTATATACCCCCCCCTAGGAGGGGCGACCGGCTACACCTTC.

A single count supports this clone. This sequence joins TRBV12-5 and TRBJ2-5; TRBD1 aligns across 7 bases. V was clipped by 4 bases and J by 3 bases; unmatched bases: 2. CDR3 length equals 13 residues. Germline-derived CDR1 and CDR2 are LGHNT and FRNRAP. The CDR3 coding sequence is TGTGCTAGTGGTTCGGGGACAGAAGAGACCCAGTACTTC. Residues: CASGSGTEETQYF.

The chain has TRBV9 and TRBJ2-3; 9 bases map to TRBD2. The germline gives CDR1 SGDLS, CDR2 YYNGEE. V shed 4 bases and J 1 base; nucleotides not matched to a gene: 10. The length of the CDR3 is 17 residues. The CDR3 DNA reads as TGTGCCAGCAGCAGAGGGGCGGGGGGGAGGGGCACAGATACGCAGTATTTT. Encoded protein: CASSRGAGGRGTDTQYF.

In DNA form, the CDR3 reads TGCAGCGTTGATGGGGGGGTCACAGATACGCAGTATTTT. Protein: CSVDGGVTDTQYF. The genes are TRBV29-1 and TRBJ2-3, with 7 bases identical to TRBD2. The CDR3 has 13 residues. Germline CDR1 is SQVTM and CDR2 is ANQGSEA. With V trimmed by 3 bases and J by 2 bases, 2 bases remained unmatched.

This chain connects TRBV6-5 to TRBJ1-6; D is ambiguous. Germline CDR1 is MNHEY and CDR2 is SVGAGI. CDR3 length equals 14 residues. V dropped 6 bases and J dropped 0 bases, with 6 bases sitting between them. The CDR3 here is CASSPGSYNSPLHF. Written as DNA, the CDR3 is TGTGCCAGCAGCCCGGGCTCCTATAATTCACCCCTCCACTTT.

This chain joins TRBV7-2 and TRBJ2-5; 13 bases match TRBD2. The J call may be incorrect, as the DNA end agrees better with TRBJ2-7. Germline lookup yields CDR1 SGHTA and CDR2 FQGNSA. The CDR3 extends over 16 amino acids. Written as DNA, the CDR3 is TGTGCCAGCAGCCAGGGGACTAGCGGGACCCTTTACGAGCAGTACTTC. Translating it yields CASSQGTSGTLYEQYF.

The chain carries TRBV7-6 and TRBJ2-5; the D gene is possibly TRBD1 (5 bases). V lost 1 base and J 5 bases, leaving 8 bases between the germline ends. The CDR3 contains 13 residues. Germline CDR1 is SGHVS and CDR2 is FNYEAQ. The CDR3, as DNA: TGTGCCAGCAGCTTAGAGGGGTGGGAGACCCAGTACTTC. It yields the protein CASSLEGWETQYF. Combining the CDR3 with reference TRBV7-6 and TRBJ2-5 gives the whole variable domain GAGVSQSPRYKVTKRGQDVALRCDPISGHVSLYWYRQALGQGPEFLTYFNYEAQQDKSGLPNDRFSAERPEGSISTLTIQRTEQRDSAMYRCASSLEGWETQYFGPGTRLLVL.

The chain recombines TRBV2 with TRBJ1-1; no clear D gene. V lost 6 bases to trimming and J lost 4 bases, with 3 bases between them. Germline assignment: CDR1 SNHLY and CDR2 FYNNEI. This CDR3 is 10 amino acids long. CDR3 sequence (DNA): TGTGCCAGCAGGGCCACTGAAGCTTTCTTT. Amino acid sequence: CASRATEAFF.

The genes are TRBV4-2 and TRBJ2-1, with D unclear. The V and J ends lost 1 base and 4 bases respectively, with 8 bases between them. This CDR3 region has 14 residues. CDR1 is LGHNA, CDR2 YNFKEQ, per germline. The CDR3 sequence is CASSQARSYNEQFF. DNA for the CDR3: TGTGCCAGCAGCCAAGCTCGCAGTTACAATGAGCAGTTCTTC.

This clone appeared once. This chain uses TRBV2 with TRBJ1-4, with a tentative D call TRBD1 (5 bases). V dropped 7 bases and J dropped 6 bases, with 12 bases sitting between them. CDR1 SNHLY and CDR2 FYNNEI come from the germline V gene. The CDR3 spans 13 residues. This chain's CDR3 is CASKSGTYEKLFF. In DNA form, the CDR3 reads TGTGCCAGCAAATCAGGGACTTATGAAAAACTGTTTTTT.

V is TRBV9 and J is TRBJ1-1; 7 bases agree with TRBD1. The germline CDR1 and CDR2 sequences are SGDLS and YYNGEE. The CDR3 totals 14 residues. V was pared by 4 bases and J by 1 base, with 4 bases of the junction left unmatched. CDR3 loop: CASSSGQANTEAFF. The CDR3 DNA reads TGTGCCAGCAGCTCTGGACAGGCGAACACTGAAGCTTTCTTT.

This clone was seen more than once but under ten times. V usage is TRBV18 and J usage is TRBJ2-1, with D maybe TRBD1 (6 bases). This CDR3 contains 16 residues. Trimming removed 0 bases from V and 5 bases from J, with 14 bases in between. CDR1 and CDR2 (germline): KGHSH, LQKENI. The CDR3 loop is CASSPPGTRNHNEQFF. CDR3 bases: TGTGCCAGCTCACCACCCGGGACAAGAAACCACAATGAGCAGTTCTTC.

The chain joins TRBV7-2 to TRBJ2-1, with TRBD2 matching over 11 bases. Germline assignment: CDR1 SGHTA and CDR2 FQGNSA. This CDR3 comprises 16 residues. V gave up 0 bases and J gave up 8 bases; unmatched junction bases: 6. The DNA for the CDR3 is TGTGCCAGCAGCTTAGCGGGACTAGCGGATAGCGATGAGCAGTTCTTC. It codes for CASSLAGLADSDEQFF.

The chain employs TRBV9 and TRBJ1-1, with D tentatively TRBD1 (6 bases). V was clipped by 5 bases and J by 4 bases, with 15 bases between them. CDR1 is SGDLS and CDR2 is YYNGEE in the germline V gene. CDR3 size: 14 residues. This CDR3 is CASSTGTLPTEAFF. In nucleotides, the CDR3 is TGTGCCAGCAGTACAGGGACCTTGCCCACTGAAGCTTTCTTT.

V is TRBV28 and J is TRBJ1-3; 8 bases fit TRBD1. Germline assignment: CDR1 MDHEN and CDR2 SYDVKM. Trimming removed 5 bases from V and 1 base from J; junction bases left unmatched: 16. This CDR3 comprises 19 residues. CDR3 nucleotides: TGTGCCAGCAGTCAAGCTCCCGGGACAGGCTCGGGTTCTGGAAACACCATATATTTT. Its translation: CASSQAPGTGSGSGNTIYF.